What follows is one T cell receptor (delta chain) and its context. As a fraction of the sample, this clone is large (0.1 to 1%). This clone's antigen is unknown. No base-level quality is on record; no much larger clone is a single base apart. Library preparation employed RT-PCR. Sequencing was carried out with an Illumina MiSeq. TCRdb reran clone calling on the public reads with CATT; rows sharing one DNA sequence were then combined. The sample table lists about 1,200 delta-chain clones, about 1.7% of them with a count of one. Together, the top ten hold 15% of the sample. These data come from a study of gammadelta T cells in human blood (dated by TCRdb to the early 2020s). The study at large found these results: The study reported that microbial exposure appeared to drive polyclonal expansion of innate gamma-delta T cells immediately after birth.

Reading the germline V gene gives CDR1 TSWWSYY and CDR2 QGS. The CDR3 holds 23 amino acids from the cysteine to the phenylalanine. The CDR3 DNA has 69 bases and is translated from base 1. V is reduced by 0 bases and J by 0 bases, leaving a spacing of 32 bases between them. The chain is assembled from TRDV1 and TRDJ1, and perhaps TRDD3 as D gene, on 6 matching bases. The sequenced material came from non-Vgamma9Vdelta2 gamma-delta T cells from adult blood. The sequence came from a human donor. The CDR3 loop reads CALGELGTLYGGPLGRYTDKLIF. The DNA is TGTGCTCTTGGGGAACTAGGGACTCTATATGGGGGCCCATTAGGAAGGTACACCGATAAACTCATCTTT.